A single sample is the source of the 7 T cell receptor beta chains below, sequenced in a study of cytomegalovirus exposure and HLA in healthy donors. 60 Vbeta and 13 Jbeta primers were used in PCR. Some clones are missing from TCRdb's copy, which holds only in-frame ones; the method was immunoSEQ multiplex PCR. Of roughly 140,000 clones in the sample, roughly 80% were seen once. The sample taken for sequencing was PBMCs. All receptors come from a woman between 40 and 55 years old in good health and CMV-seropositive.

The rearrangement links TRBV18 to TRBJ2-7; 9 bases are a match to TRBD1. The CDR3 consists of 14 residues. Germline V lookup: CDR1 KGHSH, CDR2 LQKENI. Trimming removed 5 bases from V and 5 bases from J; junction bases left unmatched: 7. In DNA, the CDR3 is TGTGCCAGCTCAACCGGGACAGGGCCCCACGAGCAGTACTTC. It specifies CASSTGTGPHEQYF.

The V and J genes are TRBV6-4 and TRBJ2-3, with D perhaps TRBD2 (6 bases). The CDR3 has 14 amino acids. Germline V gene sequence: CDR1 MRHNA, CDR2 SNTAGT. Trimming cost V 4 bases and J 3 bases, with 11 bases left between them. CDR3 sequence reads: CASSVELATDTQYF. CDR3 DNA: TGTGCCAGCAGTGTAGAACTAGCAACAGATACGCAGTATTTT.

The chain couples TRBV5-4 to TRBJ2-1, with a weak D call TRBD1 (6 bases). This CDR3 has 17 residues. V was trimmed by 1 base and J by 2 bases, leaving 16 bases between them. CDR1 and CDR2 (germline): SGHNT, YYREEE (reference sequence). Here the CDR3 reads CASSLSTRRGTYNEQFF. For the CDR3, the DNA is TGTGCCAGCAGCTTGTCTACTAGAAGGGGGACCTACAATGAGCAGTTCTTC.

The chain carries TRBV7-9 and TRBJ2-5, with unresolved D. Trimming pared 4 bases from V and 0 bases from J, leaving 3 bases between. The V gene's germline CDR1 is SEHNR and CDR2 FQNEAQ (reference sequence). This CDR3 has 12 residues. CDR3 loop: CASSSDQETQYF. CDR3 nucleotides: TGTGCCAGCAGCTCCGACCAAGAGACCCAGTACTTC.

In regard to this clone: Germline is not matched at one junction end, which may reflect a read error. Additional DNA sequences in this sample encode the identical CDR3. This chain connects TRBV30 to TRBJ2-7, with 8 bases aligning to TRBD1. Germline CDR1 reads GTSNPN; CDR2 reads SVGIG (reference sequence). The CDR3 is 13 amino acids. The CDR3 region is CAWTAGGAYEQYF. Written as DNA, the CDR3 is TGCGCCTGGACGGCAGGGGGCGCATACGAGCAGTACTTC.

The CDR3 DNA is TGTGCCAGCAGTTTAGCGGGACCGGCTCGACTTAACTATGGCTACACCTTC. Translation: CASSLAGPARLNYGYTF. This sequence joins TRBV27 and TRBJ1-2; D possibly corresponds to TRBD1 (5 bases). This CDR3 comprises 17 residues. Germline V gene data show CDR1 as MNHEY and CDR2 as SMNVEV (reference sequence). V lost 2 bases and J lost 1, with 17 bases in between.

The chain has TRBV2 and TRBJ2-7; D not resolved. Germline V gene sequence: CDR1 SNHLY, CDR2 FYNNEI. The CDR3 length is 11 residues. V lost 4 bases, J lost 2 bases, and 3 bases lay in between. The CDR3 loop reads CASSVTYEQYF. CDR3 in DNA: TGTGCCAGCAGTGTCACCTACGAGCAGTACTTC.